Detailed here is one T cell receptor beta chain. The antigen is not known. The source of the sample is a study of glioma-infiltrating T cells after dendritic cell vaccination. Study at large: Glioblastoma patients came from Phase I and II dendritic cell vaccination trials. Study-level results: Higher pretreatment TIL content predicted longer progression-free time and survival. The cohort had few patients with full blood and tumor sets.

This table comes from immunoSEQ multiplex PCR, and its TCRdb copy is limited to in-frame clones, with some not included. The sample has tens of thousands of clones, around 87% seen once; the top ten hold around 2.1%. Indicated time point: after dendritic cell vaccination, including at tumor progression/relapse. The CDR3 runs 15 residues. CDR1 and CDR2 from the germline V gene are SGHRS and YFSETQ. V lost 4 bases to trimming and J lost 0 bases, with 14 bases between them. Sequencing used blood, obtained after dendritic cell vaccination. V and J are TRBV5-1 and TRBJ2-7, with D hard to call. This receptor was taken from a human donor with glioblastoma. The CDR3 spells CASSETDTSSYEQYF. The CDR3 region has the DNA TGCGCCAGCAGCGAGACCGACACGAGCTCCTACGAGCAGTACTTC.